This TCR beta chain was sequenced for a study of cytomegalovirus exposure and HLA in healthy donors. Whole-study results and caveats: V- and J-gene trimming of TCR beta was linked (in a later analysis) to a missense DCLRE1C variant. High sensitivity and specificity were reportedly achieved when the classifier diagnosed cytomegalovirus status.

Comments on this clone: Its antigen is not identified.

Primers for the PCR totalled 60 Vbeta and 13 Jbeta. Clones were read by immunoSEQ multiplex PCR, and TCRdb kept only the in-frame ones, dropping some. The sample consists of 70,000 or so clones, roughly nine tenths of them appearing once. The sequenced sample was PBMCs. The TCR was taken from a woman aged 25 to 39 in good health and CMV-seropositive.

The CDR3 spells CASSAGTSAYNEQFF. Here the CDR3 DNA reads TGTGCCAGCAGTGCCGGGACTAGCGCCTACAATGAGCAGTTCTTC. The V gene is TRBV6-4, the J gene TRBJ2-1, with 10 bases identical to TRBD2. The V and J ends lost 4 bases and 2 bases, in that order; junction bases with no gene match: 2. CDR3 length: 15 amino acids. CDR1 is MRHNA and CDR2 is SNTAGT in the germline V gene.